These 19 T cell receptor beta chains were sequenced from one sample in a study of PD-L1 blockade in urothelial cancer. Clones were sequenced by immunoSEQ multiplex PCR, and TCRdb holds only the in-frame ones, with some missing. The sample records 85,000 to 100,000 clones, 85% to 95% being singletons. The material sequenced was PBMCs, taken around atezolizumab (anti-PD-L1) treatment. These receptors all stem from a man in his 60s with urothelial cancer.

The chain recombines TRBV5-6 with TRBJ2-3; 14 nucleotides line up with TRBD2. The CDR3 sequence is 17 residues long. CDR1 is SGHDT and CDR2 is YYEEEE in the germline V gene. V lost 4 bases to trimming and J lost 0 bases; unmatched junction nucleotides: 4. As DNA, the CDR3 is TGTGCCAGCAGCCGGAGGACTAGCGGGGGGAGCACAGATACGCAGTATTTT. It translates to CASSRRTSGGSTDTQYF.

The chain carries TRBV27 and TRBJ1-5; 10 nucleotides line up with TRBD1. The CDR3 runs 14 residues. Germline V gives CDR1 MNHEY, CDR2 SMNVEV (reference sequence). J gave up 7 bases and V 8 bases, and 8 bases lay outside the gene matches. The CDR3 protein is CASRPDRGIQPQHF. Written as DNA, the CDR3 is TGTGCCAGCCGACCGGACAGGGGGATCCAGCCCCAGCATTTT.

The chain links TRBV19 to TRBJ1-1; no clear D gene. Trimming shortened V by 3 bases and J by 1 base, and 6 bases separated the two germline ends. The CDR3 runs to 13 residues. Germline assignment: CDR1 LNHDA and CDR2 SQIVND (reference sequence). The CDR3 nucleotides read TGTGCCAGTAGTATTAGAGGGAACACTGAAGCTTTCTTT. The encoded protein is CASSIRGNTEAFF.

This chain uses TRBV7-3 with TRBJ1-1; D is unresolved. The germline V and J ends were trimmed by 0 bases and 4 bases, with 12 bases remaining between them. Germline CDR1 and CDR2: SGHTA and FQGTGA. The CDR3 spans 15 residues. Here the CDR3 reads CASSLTTTGGTEAFF. In nucleotides, the CDR3 is TGTGCCAGCAGCTTAACGACCACGGGAGGCACTGAAGCTTTCTTT. The variable domain in full, with the rest retrieved from reference TRBV7-3 and TRBJ1-1, is GAGVSQTPSNKVTEKGKYVELRCDPISGHTALYWYRQSLGQGPEFLIYFQGTGAADDSGLPNDRFFAVRPEGSVSTLKIQRTERGDSAVYLCASSLTTTGGTEAFFGQGTRLTVV.

This chain joins TRBV2 and TRBJ2-1; D may be TRBD2 (6 bases). The germline gives CDR1 SNHLY, CDR2 FYNNEI. This CDR3 has 11 amino acids. V was trimmed by 1 base and J by 14 bases, leaving 9 bases between them. This CDR3 is CASSEGLVEFF. The DNA for the CDR3 is TGTGCCAGCAGTGAAGGACTAGTAGAGTTCTTC.

The V call is TRBV5-6, the J call TRBJ2-1; 7 bases are a match to TRBD1. J gave up 2 bases and V 6 bases, and 8 bases lay outside the gene matches. CDR1 and CDR2 (germline): SGHDT, YYEEEE. This CDR3 comprises 15 residues. The chain's CDR3 is CASTQFQGAYNEQFF. The CDR3 coding sequence is TGTGCCAGCACCCAATTCCAGGGGGCCTACAATGAGCAGTTCTTC.

CDR3 residues: CACVGGREQYF. CDR3 nucleotide sequence: TGTGCCTGCGTAGGGGGACGAGAGCAGTACTTC. The gene calls are TRBV30 and TRBJ2-7; perhaps TRBD1 as D (6 bases). CDR3 length: 11 residues. Trimming removed 6 bases from V and 7 bases from J, with 13 bases in between. Germline-derived CDR1 and CDR2 are GTSNPN and SVGIG (reference sequence).

The chain is built from TRBV2 and TRBJ2-1, with a weak D call TRBD2 (6 bases). The CDR3 spans 13 residues. Looked up from germline, CDR1 is SNHLY and CDR2 is FYNNEI. Trimming removed 10 bases from V and 0 bases from J, with 10 bases in between. The CDR3 bases are TGTGCCACTGGGGGGAGCTCCTACAATGAGCAGTTCTTC. Its protein is CATGGSSYNEQFF.

The chain is built from TRBV7-2 and TRBJ2-5, with 11 bases identical to TRBD1. Trimming cost V 5 bases and J 5 bases; bases outside gene matches: 10. The CDR3 sequence is 16 residues long. Germline assignment: CDR1 SGHTA and CDR2 FQGNSA. The CDR3 DNA sequence: TGTGCCAGCAGCGCCGCCCCGGGACAGGGGGTCGAGACCCAGTACTTC. Protein sequence: CASSAAPGQGVETQYF.

In its sample, this clone was seen once. J is TRBJ1-2 and V is TRBV7-2, with 8 bases lining up with TRBD1. After removal of 5 bases from V and 5 bases from J, the junction contained 7 bases not matched to a gene. The CDR3 runs to 14 residues. Looked up from germline, CDR1 is SGHTA and CDR2 is FQGNSA. CDR3 DNA sequence: TGTGCCAGCAGCCATCCAGGGGGCACGTATGGCTACACCTTC. This gives the protein CASSHPGGTYGYTF. The full variable domain, with the rest looked up from reference TRBV7-2 and TRBJ1-2, is GAGVSQSPSNKVTEKGKDVELRCDPISGHTALYWYRQSLGQGLEFLIYFQGNSAPDKSGLPSDRFSAERTGGSVSTLTIQRTQQEDSAVYLCASSHPGGTYGYTFGSGTRLTVV.

V and J are TRBV5-1 and TRBJ2-7; 7 nucleotides align to TRBD2. Germline CDR1 SGHRS, CDR2 YFSETQ. The CDR3 covers 14 residues. J gave up 0 bases and V 4 bases, and 4 bases lay outside the gene matches. The CDR3 nucleotides are TGCGCCAGCAGCCTGGGGGGGGTCTCCTACGAGCAGTACTTC. Translated, it gives CASSLGGVSYEQYF.

The CDR3 loop is CASSTSGSRFEQYF. CDR3 sequence (DNA): TGTGCCAGCAGCACTAGCGGGAGTAGGTTCGAGCAGTACTTC. This chain joins TRBV7-2 and TRBJ2-7; 11 nucleotides align to TRBD2. CDR1 is SGHTA, CDR2 FQGNSA, per germline. The CDR3 runs 14 residues. The junction had 6 bases not matched to a gene; V was cut back by 5 bases and J by 6 bases.

The chain recombines TRBV4-3 with TRBJ2-5; TRBD2 matches 10 bases. Germline V gene sequence: CDR1 LGHNA, CDR2 YSLEER. J was trimmed by 5 bases and V by 4 bases; bases with no gene match: 10. The CDR3 contains 16 residues. CDR3 nucleotide sequence: TGCGCCAGCAGCCCCCGGGATAGCGGGGGGCCGGAGACCCAGTACTTC. Its translation: CASSPRDSGGPETQYF.

The V and J genes are TRBV11-2 and TRBJ1-2; possibly TRBD1 for D (5 bases). CDR1 SGHAT and CDR2 FQNNGV come from the germline V gene. CDR3 length: 16 amino acids. The ends were cut back, 3 bases at V and 8 bases at J, with 22 bases in the middle. This CDR3 is CASSFSSAGSGGGYTF. The CDR3, as DNA: TGTGCCAGCAGCTTCTCTTCGGCCGGGTCCGGGGGGGGCTACACCTTC.

The chain has TRBV19 and TRBJ1-5; 9 bases map to TRBD1. The V gene end was trimmed by 5 bases and the J gene end by 1 base; junction bases not matched to a gene: 6. Germline V lookup: CDR1 LNHDA, CDR2 SQIVND (reference sequence). The CDR3 totals 16 residues. The CDR3, as DNA: TGTGCCAGTAGTCCCATCGACAGGGGGAGCAATCAGCCCCAGCATTTT. Translating it yields CASSPIDRGSNQPQHF.

This chain links TRBV28 with TRBJ2-2; no clear D. The CDR3 has 15 amino acids. V lost 1 base, J lost 5 bases, and 11 bases lay in between. Germline V gives CDR1 MDHEN, CDR2 SYDVKM. CDR3 coding DNA: TGTGCCAGCAGTTTATCCGCTTTGCGGACCGGGGAGCTGTTTTTT. It yields the protein CASSLSALRTGELFF.

V gene TRBV15 combines with J gene TRBJ2-3; 13 nucleotides match TRBD2. Germline-derived CDR1 and CDR2 are LNHNV and YYDKDF (reference sequence). The CDR3 is 15 amino acids. J gave up 4 bases and V 9 bases, and 7 bases lay outside the gene matches. CDR3 sequence reads: CATLGLAGYSDTQYF. As DNA, the CDR3 is TGTGCCACGTTGGGACTAGCGGGATACTCAGATACGCAGTATTTT.

This clone was picked up a small number of times. CDR3 amino acids: CASRSPGSGNTIYF. In DNA form, the CDR3 reads TGCGCCAGCAGAAGCCCGGGGTCTGGAAACACCATATATTTT. V is TRBV5-1 and J is TRBJ1-3; D ambiguous. This CDR3 contains 14 residues. V shed 5 bases and J shed 1 base, with 10 bases lying between them. The germline CDR1 and CDR2 sequences are SGHRS and YFSETQ. Using reference TRBV5-1 and TRBJ1-3 for the parts outside the CDR3, the full variable domain is KAGVTQTPRYLIKTRGQQVTLSCSPISGHRSVSWYQQTPGQGLQFLFEYFSETQRNKGNFPGRFSGRQFSNSRSEMNVSTLELGDSALYLCASRSPGSGNTIYFGEGSWLTVV.

The chain combines TRBV6-1 with TRBJ1-6; 8 bases line up with TRBD1. J gave up 9 bases and V 1 base, and 5 bases lay outside the gene matches. This CDR3 region has 15 residues. Per the germline V gene, CDR1 is MNHNS and CDR2 is SASEGT. The DNA for the CDR3 is TGTGCCAGCAGTGAAGGCGGCAGGGGGCGTTCACCCCTCCACTTT. Its protein is CASSEGGRGRSPLHF.